The 2 T cell receptor beta chains given below trace back to one sample, sequenced in a study of blood T cell repertoires in COVID-19. Sequencing used immunoSEQ multiplex PCR; TCRdb keeps in-frame clones, though not all of them. Counted here are approximately 200,000 clones, about four fifths occurring once; the ten biggest clones make up under 2%. Sequenced input: PBMCs or T cells enriched from blood (not recorded which). The receptors originated from a man in his sixties who had recovered from COVID-19.

The V and J genes are TRBV6-6 and TRBJ2-1, with D perhaps TRBD2 (7 bases). The CDR3 is 14 amino acids. The V end lost 1 base, the J end lost 10 bases, and 14 bases lay between the germline ends. Germline V gene sequence: CDR1 MNHNY, CDR2 SVGAGI (reference sequence). The CDR3 DNA reads as TGTGCCAGCAGTTACTTCGGGGGGCCACAGGAGCAGTTCTTC. Protein: CASSYFGGPQEQFF.

The rearrangement uses TRBV13 and TRBJ1-6; D remains ambiguous. CDR1 and CDR2 from the germline V gene are PRHDT and FYEKMQ (reference sequence). Between the trimmed V and J ends, which lost 2 bases and 4 bases, there was a span of 12 bases. The CDR3 contains 16 residues. CDR3 nucleotides: TGTGCCAGCAGCTTAAGGTCAGGTAGATATAATTCACCCCTCCACTTT. Encoded protein: CASSLRSGRYNSPLHF.